This T cell receptor (beta chain) was observed in a study of shared clonotypes between healthy human individuals. Study-level background: Three CD4 naive, three CD4 memory, two CD8 naive and one CD8 memory plate were used per donor. Findings of the study overall: Naive CD4 clonotype sharing across several donors was approximately 5%.

Points on this clone: Its cognate antigen is unknown.

Only CD45RO-negative cells positively selected for CCR7 counted as naive CD8 cells, so terminally differentiated effector memory CD45RA+ cells were excluded. The CDR3 runs 13 residues. V lost 6 bases and J 1 base, leaving 13 bases between the germline ends. Germline values: CDR1 SQVTM, CDR2 ANQGSEA. The assay was immunoSEQ multiplex PCR, and TCRdb's table has in-frame clones only and misses some. The repertoire has about 820,000 clones, almost 95% of them found once; the top ten carry under 30%. The specimen sequenced was naive CD8+ T cells sorted from blood. This sequence was found in a man aged 30 to 45 in good health. The chain recombines TRBV29-1 with TRBJ2-7, with a possible D match to TRBD1 (5 bases). The CDR3 spells CSVNIGASYEQYF. CDR3 in DNA: TGCAGCGTCAACATAGGGGCTTCCTACGAGCAGTACTTC.